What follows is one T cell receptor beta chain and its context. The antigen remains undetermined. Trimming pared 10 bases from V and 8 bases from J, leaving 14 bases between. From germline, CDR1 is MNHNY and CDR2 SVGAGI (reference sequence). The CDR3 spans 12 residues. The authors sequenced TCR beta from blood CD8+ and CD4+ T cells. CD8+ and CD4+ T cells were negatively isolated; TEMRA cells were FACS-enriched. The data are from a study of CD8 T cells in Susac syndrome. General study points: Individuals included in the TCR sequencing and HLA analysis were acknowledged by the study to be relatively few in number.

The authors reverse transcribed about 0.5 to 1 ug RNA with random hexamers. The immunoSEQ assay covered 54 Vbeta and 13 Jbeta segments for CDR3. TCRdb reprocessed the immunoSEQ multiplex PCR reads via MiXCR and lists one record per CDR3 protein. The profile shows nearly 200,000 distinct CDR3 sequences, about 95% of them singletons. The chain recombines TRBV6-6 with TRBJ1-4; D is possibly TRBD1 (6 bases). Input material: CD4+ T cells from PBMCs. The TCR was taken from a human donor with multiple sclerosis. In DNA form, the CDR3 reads TGTGCCATCAAAGGGGGGGACGAAAAACTGTTTTTT. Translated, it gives CAIKGGDEKLFF.